The TCR beta chain described here comes from a study of radiotherapy plus CTLA-4 blockade in lung cancer (dated by TCRdb to the late 2010s). About the investigation overall: Objective responses were observed in 18% of enrolled patients, and disease control was achieved in roughly 29%.

Inclusive of the bounding cysteine and phenylalanine, the CDR3 is 13 residues long. The entry retains the CDR3 DNA only, 39 bases that are in frame from base 1. Via the germline V gene, CDR1 is SGHDT and CDR2 YYEEEE. At the junction V is shortened by 4 bases and J by 8 bases, with 15 bases in between. Receptor libraries were prepared by the immunoSEQ multiplex PCR assay. TCRdb stores this immuneACCESS table with in-frame sequences only. Part of the clones is absent; in the studies checked, under half of the shortfall reflects unresolved V genes, and no reason is known for the rest. This sample gives fewer than 65,000 clones in total; 77% of them show up just once. About 2.2% of the sample rests with the top ten. The study tested focal radiation therapy combined with CTLA-4 blockade (ipilimumab) in patients with chemo-refractory metastatic non-small-cell lung cancer. The table lists this clone with a few counts. This clone's antigen is unknown. No base qualities exist here, and no much larger clone lies one base off it.

Study-wide conclusions, independent of this receptor: After treatment with radiotherapy and ipilimumab, TCR clones that originated in tumors expanded in peripheral blood. Early dynamic changes in blood T cell clones, together with increased serum interferon-beta after radiation, were reported as the strongest predictors of response.

This receptor chain uses TRBV5-6 and TRBJ1-2, and TRBD1 may be the D gene, going by 5 matching bases. The specimen was peripheral blood, collected from a patient treated with radiotherapy plus ipilimumab. The TCR was taken from a human donor with non-small cell lung cancer whose response to radiotherapy plus ipilimumab could not be evaluated. The DNA sequence is given as TGTGCCAGCAGCCTGACAGCCTATAAAGGCTACACCTTC. Translated, it gives CASSLTAYKGYTF.